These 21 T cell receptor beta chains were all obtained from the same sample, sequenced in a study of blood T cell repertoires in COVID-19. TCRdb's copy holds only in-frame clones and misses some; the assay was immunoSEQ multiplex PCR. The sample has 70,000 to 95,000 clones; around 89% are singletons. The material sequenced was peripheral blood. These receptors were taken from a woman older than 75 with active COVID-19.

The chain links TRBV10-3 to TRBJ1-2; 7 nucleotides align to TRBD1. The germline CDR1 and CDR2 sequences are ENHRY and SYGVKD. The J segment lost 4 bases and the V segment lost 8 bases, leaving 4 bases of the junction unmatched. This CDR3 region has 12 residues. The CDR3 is CAIGDSPYGYTF. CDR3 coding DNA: TGTGCCATCGGGGACAGCCCCTATGGCTACACCTTC.

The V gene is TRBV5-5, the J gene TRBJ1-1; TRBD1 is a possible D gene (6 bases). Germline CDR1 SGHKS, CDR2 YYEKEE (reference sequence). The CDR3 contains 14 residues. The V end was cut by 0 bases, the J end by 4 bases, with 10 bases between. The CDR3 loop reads CASSLAGASTEAFF. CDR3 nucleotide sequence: TGTGCCAGCAGCTTGGCAGGGGCGAGCACTGAAGCTTTCTTT.

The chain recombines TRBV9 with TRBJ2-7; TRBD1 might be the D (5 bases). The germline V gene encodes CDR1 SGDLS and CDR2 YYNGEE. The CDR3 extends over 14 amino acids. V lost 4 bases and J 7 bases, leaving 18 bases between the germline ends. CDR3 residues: CASSSQGSLGEQYF. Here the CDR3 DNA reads TGTGCCAGCAGCTCCCAGGGCTCCCTTGGGGAGCAGTACTTC.

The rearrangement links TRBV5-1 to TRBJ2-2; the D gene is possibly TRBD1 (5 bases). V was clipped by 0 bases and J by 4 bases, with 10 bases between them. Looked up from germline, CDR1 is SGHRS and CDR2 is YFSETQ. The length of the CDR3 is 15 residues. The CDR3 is CASSLEGWVTGELFF. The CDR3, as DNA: TGCGCCAGCAGCTTGGAGGGGTGGGTCACCGGGGAGCTGTTTTTT.

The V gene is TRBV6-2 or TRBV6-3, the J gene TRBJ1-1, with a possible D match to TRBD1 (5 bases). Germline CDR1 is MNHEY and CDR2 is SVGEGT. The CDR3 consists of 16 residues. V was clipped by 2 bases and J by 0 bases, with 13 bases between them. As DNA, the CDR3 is TGTGCCAGCAGTTACCTCCTAGGGGCGTTGAACACTGAAGCTTTCTTT. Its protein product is CASSYLLGALNTEAFF.

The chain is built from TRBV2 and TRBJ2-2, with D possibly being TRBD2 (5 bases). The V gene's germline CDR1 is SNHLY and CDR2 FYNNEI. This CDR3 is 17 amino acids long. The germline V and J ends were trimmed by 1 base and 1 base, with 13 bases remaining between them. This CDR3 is CASSEEVSGLNTGELFF. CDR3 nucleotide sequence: TGTGCCAGCAGTGAAGAAGTAAGCGGCCTGAACACCGGGGAGCTGTTTTTT. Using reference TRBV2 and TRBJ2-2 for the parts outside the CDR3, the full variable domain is EPEVTQTPSHQVTQMGQEVILRCVPISNHLYFYWYRQILGQKVEFLVSFYNNEISEKSEIFDDQFSVERPDGSNFTLKIRSTKLEDSAMYFCASSEEVSGLNTGELFFGEGSRLTVL.

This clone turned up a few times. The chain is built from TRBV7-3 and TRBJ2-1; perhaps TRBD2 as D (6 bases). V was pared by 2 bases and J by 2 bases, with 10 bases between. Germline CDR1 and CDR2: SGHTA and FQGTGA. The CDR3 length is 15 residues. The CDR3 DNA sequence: TGTGCCAGCAGCTTATCCGGGACTGCCTACAATGAGCAGTTCTTC. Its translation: CASSLSGTAYNEQFF. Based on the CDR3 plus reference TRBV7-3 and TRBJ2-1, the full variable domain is GAGVSQTPSNKVTEKGKYVELRCDPISGHTALYWYRQSLGQGPEFLIYFQGTGAADDSGLPNDRFFAVRPEGSVSTLKIQRTERGDSAVYLCASSLSGTAYNEQFFGPGTRLTVL.

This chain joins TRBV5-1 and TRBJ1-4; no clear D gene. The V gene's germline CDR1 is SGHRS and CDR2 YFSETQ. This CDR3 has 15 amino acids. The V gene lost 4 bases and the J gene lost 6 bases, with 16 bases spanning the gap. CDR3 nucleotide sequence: TGCGCCAGCAGCGCCGGGTTCGGGAACGATGAAAAACTGTTTTTT. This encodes CASSAGFGNDEKLFF.

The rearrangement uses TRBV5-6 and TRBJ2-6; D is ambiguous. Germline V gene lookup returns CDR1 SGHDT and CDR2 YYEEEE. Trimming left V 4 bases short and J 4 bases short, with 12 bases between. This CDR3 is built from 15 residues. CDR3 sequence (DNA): TGTGCCAGCAGCCCTGGTATTGCGGGGGCCAACGTCCTGACTTTC. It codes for CASSPGIAGANVLTF.

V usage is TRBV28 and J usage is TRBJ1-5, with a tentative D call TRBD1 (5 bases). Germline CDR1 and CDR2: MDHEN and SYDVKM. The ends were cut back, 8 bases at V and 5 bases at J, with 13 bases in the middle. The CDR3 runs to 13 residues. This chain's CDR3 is CASYWRGDQPQHF. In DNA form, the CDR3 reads TGTGCCAGCTATTGGAGGGGAGATCAGCCCCAGCATTTT. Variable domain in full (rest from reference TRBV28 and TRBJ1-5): DVKVTQSSRYLVKRTGEKVFLECVQDMDHENMFWYRQDPGLGLRLIYFSYDVKMKEKGDIPEGYSVSREKKERFSLILESASTNQTSMYLCASYWRGDQPQHFGDGTRLSIL.

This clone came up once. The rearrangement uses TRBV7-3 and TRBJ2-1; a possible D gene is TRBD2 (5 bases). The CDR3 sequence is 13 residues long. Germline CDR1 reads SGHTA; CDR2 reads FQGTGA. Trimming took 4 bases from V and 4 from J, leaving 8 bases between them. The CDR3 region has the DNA TGTGCCAGCAGCTCACTAGGGTACAATGAGCAGTTCTTC. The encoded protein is CASSSLGYNEQFF.

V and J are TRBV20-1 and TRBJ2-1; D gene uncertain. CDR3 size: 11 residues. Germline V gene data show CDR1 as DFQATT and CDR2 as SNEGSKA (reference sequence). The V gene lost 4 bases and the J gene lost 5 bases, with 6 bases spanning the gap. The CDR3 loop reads CSAKRNNEQFF. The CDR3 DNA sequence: TGCAGTGCTAAGCGAAACAATGAGCAGTTCTTC.

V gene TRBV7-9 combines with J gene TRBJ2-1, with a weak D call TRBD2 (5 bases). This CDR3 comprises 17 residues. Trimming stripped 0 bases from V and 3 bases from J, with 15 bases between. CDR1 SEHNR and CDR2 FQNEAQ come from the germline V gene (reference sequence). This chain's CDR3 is CASSLAYGGRSYNEQFF. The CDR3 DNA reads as TGTGCCAGCAGCTTAGCCTATGGAGGCAGGAGCTACAATGAGCAGTTCTTC.

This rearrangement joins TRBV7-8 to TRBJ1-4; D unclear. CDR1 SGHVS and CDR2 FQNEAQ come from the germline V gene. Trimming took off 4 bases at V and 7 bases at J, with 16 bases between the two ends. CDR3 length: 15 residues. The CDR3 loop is CASSYNSLLSEKLFF. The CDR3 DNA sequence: TGTGCCAGCAGCTATAATTCTCTTCTTAGTGAAAAACTGTTTTTT.

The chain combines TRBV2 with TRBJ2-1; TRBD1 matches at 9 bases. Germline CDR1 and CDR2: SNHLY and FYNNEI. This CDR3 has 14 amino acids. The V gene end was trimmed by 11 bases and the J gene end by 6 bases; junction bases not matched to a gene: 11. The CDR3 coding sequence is TGTGCCTTTTCCCGGGACAGGGTACTCAATGAGCAGTTCTTC. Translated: CAFSRDRVLNEQFF.

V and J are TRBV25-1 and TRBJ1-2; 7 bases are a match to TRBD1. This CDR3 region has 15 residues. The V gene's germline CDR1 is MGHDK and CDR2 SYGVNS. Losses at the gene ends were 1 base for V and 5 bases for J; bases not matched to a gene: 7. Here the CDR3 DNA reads TGTGCCAGCAGTGAATTCGGGACAGAAACTTATGGCTACACCTTC. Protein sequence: CASSEFGTETYGYTF.

The CDR3 DNA reads TGTGCCACCAACGGTTTTTCGGGTCTAGCGCGGAATGAGCAGTTCTTC. It codes for CATNGFSGLARNEQFF. The chain uses TRBV15 and TRBJ2-1, with TRBD2 as a possible D gene (6 bases). Germline assignment: CDR1 LNHNV and CDR2 YYDKDF (reference sequence). This CDR3 comprises 16 residues. The germline V and J ends were trimmed by 7 bases and 7 bases, with 23 bases remaining between them.

DNA of the CDR3: TGTGCCAGCAGCTTAGATTTAGGGGTGGGCAATGAGCAGTTCTTC. Translation gives CASSLDLGVGNEQFF. The chain is built from TRBV11-3 and TRBJ2-1; possible D gene TRBD1, 5 bases. Deletions cut 0 bases from V and 6 bases from J, with 12 bases between. The CDR3 is made up of 15 amino acids. CDR1 SGHNT and CDR2 YENEEA come from the germline V gene.

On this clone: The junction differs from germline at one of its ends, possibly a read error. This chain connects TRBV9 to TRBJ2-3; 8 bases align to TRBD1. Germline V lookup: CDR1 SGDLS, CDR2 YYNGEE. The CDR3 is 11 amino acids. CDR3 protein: CASGGQGRLNF. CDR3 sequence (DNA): TGTGCCAGCGGCGGACAGGGCCGGCTGAATTTT. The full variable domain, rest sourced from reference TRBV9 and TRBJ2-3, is DSGVTQTPKHLITATGQRVTLRCSPRSGDLSVYWYQQSLDQGLQFLIQYYNGEERAKGNILERFSAQQFPDLHSELNLSSLELGDSALYFCASGGQGRLNFGPGTRLTVL.

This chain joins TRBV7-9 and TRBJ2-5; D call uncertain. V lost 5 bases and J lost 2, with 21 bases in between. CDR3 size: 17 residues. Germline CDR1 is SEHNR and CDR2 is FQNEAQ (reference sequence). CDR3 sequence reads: CASSPRVRRSTQETQYF. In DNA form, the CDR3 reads TGTGCCAGCAGCCCGAGAGTACGGCGGAGTACACAAGAGACCCAGTACTTC.

The CDR3 nucleotides read TGTGCCAGCAGTCGCGGGCGGGGGAGAGGAGTGTATAGCAATCAGCCCCAGCATTTT. Its protein is CASSRGRGRGVYSNQPQHF. The chain has TRBV6-6 and TRBJ1-5; the D gene is possibly TRBD1 (5 bases). CDR1 is MNHNY, CDR2 SVGAGI, per germline (reference sequence). The CDR3 has 19 residues. Trimming shortened V by 5 bases and J by 0 bases, and 23 bases separated the two germline ends.